The following is a T cell receptor (beta chain) sequence with its context. Its antigen is unidentified. The data originate from a study of identical twins. Study-level points and caveats: There were fewer insertions in abundant cord blood beta clonotypes, but memory repertoires showed no such pattern.

Trimming pared 2 bases from V and 4 bases from J, leaving 17 bases between. CDR3 length equals 16 residues. Per the germline V gene, CDR1 is KGHSH and CDR2 is LQKENI. TCRdb re-called the 5' RACE reads through MiXCR, storing one row per CDR3 protein. The table shows 600,000 to 700,000 distinct CDR3 sequences, with roughly 20% occurring only once. A further study also used this sample, focusing on T cells expressing NK-cell markers. From that study: It was sorted CD3+CD56-NKG2C+, CD3+CD56+NKG2C- and CD3+CD56+NKG2C+ T cells that provided the TCR beta repertoires. The authors restricted sorting to alpha-beta TCR T cells with an anti-gamma-delta TCR antibody in several experiments.

The sequencing sample was made of PBMCs. This receptor was obtained from a woman under 30 in good health. V usage is TRBV18 and J usage is TRBJ2-5; unclear D gene. CDR3 in DNA: TGTGCCAGCTCACCAGATGAAGGCCTGGGGTCAGAGACCCAGTACTTC. It yields the protein CASSPDEGLGSETQYF. The whole variable domain, filled in from reference TRBV18 and TRBJ2-5, reads NAGVMQNPRHLVRRRGQEARLRCSPMKGHSHVYWYRQLPEEGLKFMVYLQKENIIDESGMPKERFSAEFPKEGPSILRIQQVVRGDSAAYFCASSPDEGLGSETQYFGPGTRLLVL.